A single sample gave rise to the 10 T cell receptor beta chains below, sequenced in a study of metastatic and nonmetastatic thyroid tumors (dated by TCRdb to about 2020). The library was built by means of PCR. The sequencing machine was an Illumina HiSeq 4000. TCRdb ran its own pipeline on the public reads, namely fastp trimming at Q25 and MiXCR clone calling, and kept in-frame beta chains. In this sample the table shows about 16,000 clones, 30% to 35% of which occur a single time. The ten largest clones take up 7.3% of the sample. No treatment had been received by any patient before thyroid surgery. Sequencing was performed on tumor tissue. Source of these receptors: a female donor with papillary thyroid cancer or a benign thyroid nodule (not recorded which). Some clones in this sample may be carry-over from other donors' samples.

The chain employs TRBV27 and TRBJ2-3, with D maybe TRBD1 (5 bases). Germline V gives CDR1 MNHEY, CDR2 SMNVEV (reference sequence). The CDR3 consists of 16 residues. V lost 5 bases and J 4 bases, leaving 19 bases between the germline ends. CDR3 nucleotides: TGTGCCAGCAGTCCAAAGACAGAGTTAGGACCAGATACGCAGTATTTT. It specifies CASSPKTELGPDTQYF.

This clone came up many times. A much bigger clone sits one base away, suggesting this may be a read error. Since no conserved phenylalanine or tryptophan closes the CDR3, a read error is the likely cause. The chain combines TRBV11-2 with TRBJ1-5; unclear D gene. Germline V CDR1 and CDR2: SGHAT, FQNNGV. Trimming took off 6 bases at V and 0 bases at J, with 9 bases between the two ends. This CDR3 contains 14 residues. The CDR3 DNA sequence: TGTGCCAGCAGTTTCAGTCTTAGCAATCAGCCCCAGCATCTT. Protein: CASSFSLSNQPQHL.

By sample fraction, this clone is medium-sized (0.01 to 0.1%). The CDR3, as DNA: TGTGCTAATACGGGAGGGGCGGCGGACTATGGCTACACCTTC. This encodes CANTGGAADYGYTF. The chain recombines TRBV9 with TRBJ1-2; D possibly corresponds to TRBD1 (5 bases). Germline V CDR1 and CDR2: SGDLS, YYNGEE. This CDR3 is built from 14 residues.

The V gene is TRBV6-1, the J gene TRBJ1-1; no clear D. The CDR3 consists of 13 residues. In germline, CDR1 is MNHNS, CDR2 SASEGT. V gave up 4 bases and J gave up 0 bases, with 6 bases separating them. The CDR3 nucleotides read TGTGCCAGCAGTGTCCAGCTGAACACTGAAGCTTTCTTT. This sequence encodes CASSVQLNTEAFF.

The CDR3 DNA sequence: TGTGCCAGCAGTTACACTAGCGGGGGCTTCTTCTACGAGCAGTACTTC. Amino acid sequence: CASSYTSGGFFYEQYF. V and J are TRBV6-6 and TRBJ2-7; 11 bases map to TRBD2. With V trimmed by 2 bases and J by 3 bases, 6 bases remained unmatched. CDR1 and CDR2 from the germline V gene are MNHNY and SVGAGI (reference sequence). The CDR3 loop spans 16 amino acids.

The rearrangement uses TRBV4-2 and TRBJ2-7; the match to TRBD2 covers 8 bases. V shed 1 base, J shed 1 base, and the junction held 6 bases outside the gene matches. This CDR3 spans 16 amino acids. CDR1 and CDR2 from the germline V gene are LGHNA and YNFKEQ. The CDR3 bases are TGTGCCAGCAGCCAAGTACCGGGACTAGATTCCTACGAGCAGTACTTC. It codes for CASSQVPGLDSYEQYF.

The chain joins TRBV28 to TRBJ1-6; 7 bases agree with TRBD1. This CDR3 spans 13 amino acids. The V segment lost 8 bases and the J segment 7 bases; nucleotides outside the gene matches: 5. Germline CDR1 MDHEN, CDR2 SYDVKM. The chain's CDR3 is CASQGQLNSPLHF. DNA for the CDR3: TGTGCCAGCCAGGGACAGCTAAATTCACCCCTCCACTTT.

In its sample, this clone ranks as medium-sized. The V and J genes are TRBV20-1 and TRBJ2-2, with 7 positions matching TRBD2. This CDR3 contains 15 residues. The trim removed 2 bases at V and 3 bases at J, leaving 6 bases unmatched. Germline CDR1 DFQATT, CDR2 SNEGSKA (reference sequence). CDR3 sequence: CSARSSGVDTGELFF. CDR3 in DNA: TGCAGTGCTAGATCCAGCGGGGTTGACACCGGGGAGCTGTTTTTT.

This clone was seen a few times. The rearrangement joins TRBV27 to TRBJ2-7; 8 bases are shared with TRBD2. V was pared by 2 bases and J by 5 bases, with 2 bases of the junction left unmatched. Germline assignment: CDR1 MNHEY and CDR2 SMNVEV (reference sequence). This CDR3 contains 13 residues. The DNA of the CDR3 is TGTGCCAGCAGTTTAAGGACTAGCAACGAGCAGTACTTC. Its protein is CASSLRTSNEQYF.

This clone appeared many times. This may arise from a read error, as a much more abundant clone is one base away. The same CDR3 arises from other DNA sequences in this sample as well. The CDR3 here is CASSPTVFSQPQHF. DNA for the CDR3: TGTGCCAGCAGTCCTACAGTTTTCTCTCAGCCCCAGCATTTT. The chain has TRBV28 and TRBJ1-5; D gene uncertain. Germline V gene lookup returns CDR1 MDHEN and CDR2 SYDVKM. V shed 5 bases and J shed 6 bases, with 14 bases lying between them. The CDR3 runs to 14 residues.